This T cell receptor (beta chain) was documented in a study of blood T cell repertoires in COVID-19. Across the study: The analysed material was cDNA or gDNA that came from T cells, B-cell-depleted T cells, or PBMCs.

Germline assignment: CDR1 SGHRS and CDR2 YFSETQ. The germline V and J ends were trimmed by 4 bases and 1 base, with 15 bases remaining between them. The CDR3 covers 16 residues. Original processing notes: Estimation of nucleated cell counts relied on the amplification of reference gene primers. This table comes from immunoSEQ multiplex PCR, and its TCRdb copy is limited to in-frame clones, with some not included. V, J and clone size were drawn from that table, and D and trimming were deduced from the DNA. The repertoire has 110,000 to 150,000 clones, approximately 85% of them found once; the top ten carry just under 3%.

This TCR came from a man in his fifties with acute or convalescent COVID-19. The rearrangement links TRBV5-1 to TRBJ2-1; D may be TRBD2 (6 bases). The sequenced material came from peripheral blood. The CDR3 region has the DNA TGCGCCAGCAGCCTACCCCGGGACTTTTCCTACAATGAGCAGTTCTTC. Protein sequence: CASSLPRDFSYNEQFF.